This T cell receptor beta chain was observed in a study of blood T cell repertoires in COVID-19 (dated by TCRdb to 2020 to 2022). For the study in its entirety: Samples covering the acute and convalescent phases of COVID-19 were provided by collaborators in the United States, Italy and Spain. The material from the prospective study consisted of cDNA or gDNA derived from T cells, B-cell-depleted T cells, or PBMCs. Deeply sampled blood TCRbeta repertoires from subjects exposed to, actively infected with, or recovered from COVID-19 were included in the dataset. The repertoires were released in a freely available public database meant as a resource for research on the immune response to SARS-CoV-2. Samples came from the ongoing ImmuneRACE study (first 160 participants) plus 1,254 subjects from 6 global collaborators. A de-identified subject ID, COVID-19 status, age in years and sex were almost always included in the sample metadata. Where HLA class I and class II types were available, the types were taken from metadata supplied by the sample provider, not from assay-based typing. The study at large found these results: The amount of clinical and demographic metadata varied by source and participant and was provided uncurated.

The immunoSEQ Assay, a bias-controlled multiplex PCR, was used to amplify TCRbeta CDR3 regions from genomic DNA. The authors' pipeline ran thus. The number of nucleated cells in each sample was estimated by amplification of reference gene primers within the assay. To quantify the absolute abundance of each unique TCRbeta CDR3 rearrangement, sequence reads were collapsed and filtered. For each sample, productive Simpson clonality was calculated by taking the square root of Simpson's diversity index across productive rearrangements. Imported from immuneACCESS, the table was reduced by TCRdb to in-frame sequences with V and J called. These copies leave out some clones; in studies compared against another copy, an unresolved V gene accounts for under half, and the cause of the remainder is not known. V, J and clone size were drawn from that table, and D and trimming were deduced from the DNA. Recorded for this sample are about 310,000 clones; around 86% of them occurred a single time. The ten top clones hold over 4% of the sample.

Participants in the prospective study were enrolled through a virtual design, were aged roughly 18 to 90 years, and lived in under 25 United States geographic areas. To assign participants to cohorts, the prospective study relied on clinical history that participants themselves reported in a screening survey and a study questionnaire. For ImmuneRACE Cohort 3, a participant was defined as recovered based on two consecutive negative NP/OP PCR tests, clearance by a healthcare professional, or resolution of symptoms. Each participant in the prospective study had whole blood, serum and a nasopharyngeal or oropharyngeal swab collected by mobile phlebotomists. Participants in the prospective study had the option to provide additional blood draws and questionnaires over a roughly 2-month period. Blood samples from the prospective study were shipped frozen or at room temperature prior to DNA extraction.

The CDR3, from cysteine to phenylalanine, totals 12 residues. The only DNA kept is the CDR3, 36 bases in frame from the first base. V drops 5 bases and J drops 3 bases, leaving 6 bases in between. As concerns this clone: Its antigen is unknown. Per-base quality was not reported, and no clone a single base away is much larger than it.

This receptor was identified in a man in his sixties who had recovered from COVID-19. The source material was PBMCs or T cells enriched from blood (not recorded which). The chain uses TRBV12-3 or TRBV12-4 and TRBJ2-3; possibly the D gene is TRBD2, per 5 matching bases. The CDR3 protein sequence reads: CASSPGTDTQYF. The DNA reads TGTGCCAGCAGTCCGGGAACAGATACGCAGTATTTT.